This TCR beta chain was documented in a study of T cells in Graves' hyperthyroidism and ophthalmopathy (dated by TCRdb to the late 2010s). With respect to the entire study: Peripheral blood was sampled at the time of initial diagnosis, prior to any treatment. A discovery cohort of roughly 100 patients, roughly 40 with Graves' ophthalmopathy and 57 with stable Graves' hyperthyroidism, was used to find distinguishing TCR V-J signatures. An independent validation cohort of fewer than 20 hyperthyroidism patients and about 15 patients who later progressed to ophthalmopathy tested prospective prediction of ophthalmopathy. The roughly 100 discovery patients were randomly divided into training and test sets at a 7:3 ratio. The study also compared thyroid tissue and blood T-cell repertoires from more than 5 Graves' hyperthyroidism patients. Once sampling was done, hyperthyroidism patients were given methimazole at a starting dose of 30 mg daily, whereas ophthalmopathy patients were given high-dose intravenous methylprednisolone. According to the paper, TCR Vbeta CDR3 sequencing was carried out on more than 120 peripheral blood samples, which came from fewer than 50 ophthalmopathy, 80 or so hyperthyroidism and approximately 17 progressor patients.

The CDR3 goes from the cysteine to the phenylalanine over 18 residues. CDR3 DNA is the only sequence kept; it has 54 bases, read in frame from the first base. Based on the germline V gene, the CDR1 and CDR2 sequences are MGHDK and SYGVNS. Ends trimmed: V by 4 bases, J by 0 bases; bases unmatched to a gene: 6. TCR beta CDR3 regions were amplified from RNA transcripts. For the first round of RT-PCR on the TCR CDR3, the HTBI primer set was used together with the Qiagen OneStep RT-PCR kit. The libraries were constructed in a second round of multiplex PCR and then size-selected and purified. Paired-end sequencing of the libraries was performed with 100 bp reads on an Illumina HiSeq2000. The original pipeline was this. SOAPnuke was used to process the raw data, removing reads that contained adapters or uncalled bases, had a mean Phred below 15, or lacked an exact match to the constant primer or identifier. COPE v1.2.5 was used to merge the high-quality paired reads, and each unique nucleotide sequence was defined as a clonotype. MiTCR v1.1 was used to align clonotypes to the IMGT TRBV, TRBD and TRBJ reference segments. The analysis included only V-J combinations with a frequency above 0.0001, which together covered approximately 99% of the repertoires. The TCS score was defined as F50 (clonal expansion) divided by E x V (chaos), with BLOSUM62-based TCRdist calculated between CDR3 peptides within each V-J. Welch's t-statistics and random forest reduced some 510 V-J features to 13, which were used in a naive Bayes classifier (R e1071). Thyroid-blood repertoire similarity was quantified with the Morisita-Horn index. TCRdb ran its own pipeline on the public reads, namely fastp trimming at Q25 and MiXCR clone calling, and kept in-frame beta chains. Identical CDR3 protein sequences are pooled into one entry, listed with their most common genes and DNA. TCRdb assigned the V and J calls; the authors' analysis was not used. The sample table lists 34,000 or so distinct CDR3 sequences, around 52% of them with a count of one. In total, the top ten clones hold 25% of the sample.

Ophthalmopathy patients had moderately to severely active disease, with a Clinical Activity Score of 3 or more, a NOSPECS grade of 4 or more, and a disease duration of less than 3 months. Patients with uncontrolled infections, other autoimmune diseases, pregnancy or lactation were excluded. Diagnoses were based on clinical symptoms, serum thyroxine and TRAb, thyroid ultrasound and orbital computed tomography. Ficoll-Paque density gradient centrifugation was used to isolate PBMCs from 10 ml of fresh peripheral blood. Trizol reagent was used to extract total RNA, and RNA quality was then checked on an Agilent 2100 Bioanalyzer. This clonotype was detected only a few times. Its antigen is not yet known. No much larger clonotype is one base removed from it; base qualities were not supplied. The investigation overall reported the following: A 13 V-J signature model separated ophthalmopathy from stable hyperthyroidism, with around 88% sensitivity and roughly 81% specificity in cross-validation and 80%/75% in testing. No statistical method was used to set the sample size in advance, and investigators knew the group allocation. In validation, the model predicted progression to ophthalmopathy a median of roughly 6.5 months before onset, with over 55% sensitivity and about 72% specificity. Most expanded thyroid clonotypes (frequency above 0.001) were also found in blood, which suggests that blood repertoires may mirror thyroid immune responses.

The sequencing sample was made of blood. The chain uses TRBV25-1 and TRBJ2-6; 10 central nucleotides agree with TRBD2. The TCR was taken from a woman aged 40 to 50 with Graves' ophthalmopathy. The DNA reads TGTGCCAGCAGTGTCGGACTAGCGGTTCCCTCTGGGGCCAACGTCCTGACTTTC. It is translated as CASSVGLAVPSGANVLTF.